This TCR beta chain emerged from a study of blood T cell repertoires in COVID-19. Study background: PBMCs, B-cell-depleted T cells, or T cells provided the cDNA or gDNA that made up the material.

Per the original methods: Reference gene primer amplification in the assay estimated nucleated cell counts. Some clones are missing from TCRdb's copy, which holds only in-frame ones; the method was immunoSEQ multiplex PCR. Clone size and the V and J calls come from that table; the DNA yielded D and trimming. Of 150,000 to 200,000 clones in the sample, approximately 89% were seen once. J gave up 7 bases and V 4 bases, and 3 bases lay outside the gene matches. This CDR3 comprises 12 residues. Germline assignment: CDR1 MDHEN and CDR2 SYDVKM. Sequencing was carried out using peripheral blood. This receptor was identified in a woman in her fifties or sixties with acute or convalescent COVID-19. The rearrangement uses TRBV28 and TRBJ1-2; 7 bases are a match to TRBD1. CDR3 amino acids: CASSSWTGGYTF. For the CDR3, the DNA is TGTGCCAGCAGTTCCTGGACAGGTGGCTACACCTTC.